The sequence of this T cell receptor beta chain was determined in a study of shared clonotypes between healthy human individuals. CDR1 is ENHRY, CDR2 SYGVKD, per germline. This CDR3 contains 15 residues. Germline trimming cut 3 bases from V and 7 bases from J; bases unmatched to any gene: 4. The study, taken as a whole, reports: Clonotype sharing among donors was thought likely to change with sequencing depth.

Remarks on this clone: Its target is unknown.

The method was immunoSEQ multiplex PCR; TCRdb's version includes in-frame clones alone and lacks a portion of them. The sample lists 2 million to 2.5 million clones, almost 96% occurring once. The clonotype comes from a man aged 18 to 30 in good health. The chain links TRBV10-3 to TRBJ2-2; 11 nucleotides align to TRBD2. Sample: naive CD4+ T cells sorted from blood. Subset meaning: CD45RA+ positively selected. Here the CDR3 DNA reads TGTGCCATCAGTGAAACTAGCGGGGGCGGCGGGGAGCTGTTTTTT. Translation: CAISETSGGGGELFF.